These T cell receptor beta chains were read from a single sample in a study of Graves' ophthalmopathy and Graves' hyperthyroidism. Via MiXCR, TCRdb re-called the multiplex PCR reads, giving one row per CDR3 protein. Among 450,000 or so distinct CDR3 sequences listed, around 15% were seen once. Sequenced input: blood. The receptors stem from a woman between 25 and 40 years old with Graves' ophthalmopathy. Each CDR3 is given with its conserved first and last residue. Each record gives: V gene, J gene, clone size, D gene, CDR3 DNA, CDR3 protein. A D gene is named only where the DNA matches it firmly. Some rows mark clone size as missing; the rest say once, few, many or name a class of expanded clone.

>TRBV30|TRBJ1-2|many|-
TGTGCCTATAAAATAGACTATGGCTACACCTTC
CAYKIDYGYTF
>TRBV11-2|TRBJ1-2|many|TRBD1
TGTGCCAGCAGCTTAGATCCTATAAATCGGGACAGCCCTAACTATGGCTACACCTTC
CASSLDPINRDSPNYGYTF
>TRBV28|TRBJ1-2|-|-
TGTGCCAGCGACGCAGCCGGGACGGGCTATGGCTACACCTTC
CASDAAGTGYGYTF
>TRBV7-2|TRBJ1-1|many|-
TGTGCCAGCAGAGGAGGCAGGGTAGCTTTCTTT
CASRGGRVAFF
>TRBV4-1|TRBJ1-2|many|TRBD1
TGCGCCAGCAGCCTTGCGGGACAGGGTGGCAACTATGGCTACACCTTC
CASSLAGQGGNYGYTF
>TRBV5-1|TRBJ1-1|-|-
TGCGCCAGCAGCTTGGAGGGGAATCTGAACACTGAAGCTTTCTTT
CASSLEGNLNTEAFF
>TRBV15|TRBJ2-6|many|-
TGTGCCACCAGCAGAGGTGGGTCCAACGTCCTGACTTTC
CATSRGGSNVLTF
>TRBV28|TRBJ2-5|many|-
TGTGCCAGCAGTTCCCCAGGGCGGTACCAAGAGACCCAGTACTTC
CASSSPGRYQETQYF
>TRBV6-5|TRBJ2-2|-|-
TGTGCCAGCAGTTACGGGACGGACCCGGGGGAGCTGTTTTTT
CASSYGTDPGELFF
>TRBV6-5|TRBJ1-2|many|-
TGTGCCAGCAGTTACGCCAGGACCCATTATGGCTACACCTTC
CASSYARTHYGYTF
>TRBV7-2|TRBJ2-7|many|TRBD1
TGTGCCAGCAGCTCCAATAGACAGGGCTGGATCGAGCAGTACTTC
CASSSNRQGWIEQYF
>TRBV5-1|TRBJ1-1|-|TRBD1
TGCGCCAGCAGCCCGACAGGGGGGGGGACTAAGAACACTGAAGCTTTCTTT
CASSPTGGGTKNTEAFF
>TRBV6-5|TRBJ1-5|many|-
TGTGCCAGCAGTTCCCAAGTTCAGCCCCAGCATTTT
CASSSQVQPQHF
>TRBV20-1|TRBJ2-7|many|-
TGCAGTGCTAGGTCCGTGGGCAGCCCCTACGAGCAGTACTTC
CSARSVGSPYEQYF
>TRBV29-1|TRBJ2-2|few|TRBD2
TGCAGCTTTGGGGGGGGGTGGAGAGGAAACACCGGGGAGCTGTTTTTT
CSFGGGWRGNTGELFF
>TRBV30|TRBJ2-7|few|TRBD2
TGTGCCTGGAGTAGAGGACTAGCGAGGGACGAGCAGTACTTC
CAWSRGLARDEQYF
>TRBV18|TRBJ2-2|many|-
TGTGCCAGCTCACCACCTAGGATTTACGGGGAGCTGTTTTTT
CASSPPRIYGELFF
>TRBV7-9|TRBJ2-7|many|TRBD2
TGTGCCAGCAGTTCCGTGACTAGCGGGGCCTACGAGCAGTACTTC
CASSSVTSGAYEQYF
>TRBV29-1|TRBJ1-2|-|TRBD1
TGCAGCGTTACCAGGGGGCGGAATGTTGGCTACACCTTC
CSVTRGRNVGYTF
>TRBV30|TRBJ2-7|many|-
TGTGCCTGGAGTGGAATCTACGAGCAGTACTTC
CAWSGIYEQYF
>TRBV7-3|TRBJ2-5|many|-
TGTGCCAGCAGCTTAATTCGAGAAGAGACCCAGTACTTC
CASSLIREETQYF
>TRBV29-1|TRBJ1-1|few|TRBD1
TGCAGCGTACAGACAGGGAGTGAAGCTTTCTTT
CSVQTGSEAFF
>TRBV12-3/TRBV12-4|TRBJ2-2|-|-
TGTGCCAGCAGTTTTGGCCTAGTAAACGGGGAGCTGTGTTTT
CASSFGLVNGELCF
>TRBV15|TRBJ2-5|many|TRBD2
TGTGCCACCAGCAAATCGCGGGGGGGAAAATTTCTGGAGACCCAGTACTTC
CATSKSRGGKFLETQYF
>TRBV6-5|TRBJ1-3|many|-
TGTGCCAGCAGTTCTGTGTCTGGAAACACCATATATTTT
CASSSVSGNTIYF
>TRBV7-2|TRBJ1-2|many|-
TGTGCCAGCAGCTTAAATTTTTTCGGCTATGGCTACACCTTC
CASSLNFFGYGYTF
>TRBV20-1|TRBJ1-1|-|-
TGCAGTGCTAGAGATACCACCTTTTTACTCACTGAAGCTTTCTTT
CSARDTTFLLTEAFF
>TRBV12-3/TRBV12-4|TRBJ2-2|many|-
TGTGCCACCCGGGACTCACGCGCCGGGGAGCTGTTTTTT
CATRDSRAGELFF
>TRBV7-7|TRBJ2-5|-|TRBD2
TGTGGTAGCAGCCGAGGGCTAGCGGGCCAAGAGACCCAGTACTTC
CGSSRGLAGQETQYF
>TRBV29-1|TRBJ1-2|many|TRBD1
TGCAGCGTTCCGGACAGGGTAGACTATGGCTACACCTTC
CSVPDRVDYGYTF
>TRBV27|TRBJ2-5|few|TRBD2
TGTGCCAGCAGTTTATTTGGGGGGGGGTCAGGGACCCAGTACTTC
CASSLFGGGSGTQYF
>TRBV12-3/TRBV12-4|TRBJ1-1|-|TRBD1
TGTGCCAGCAGTTTAAACCGGGACAGGGCGTTCAAAATGGCTTTCTTT
CASSLNRDRAFKMAFF
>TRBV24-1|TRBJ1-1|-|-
TGTGCCACCAGTCCCGGGGGCCTGAACACTGAAGCTTTCTTT
CATSPGGLNTEAFF